Shown below are 19 T cell receptor beta chains from a single sample sequenced in a study of blood T cell repertoires in COVID-19. Clones were read by immunoSEQ multiplex PCR, and TCRdb kept only the in-frame ones, dropping some. The sample holds under 250,000 clones, roughly 83% seen once. Material: PBMCs or T cells enriched from blood (not recorded which). These receptors all stem from a middle-aged woman with acute COVID-19.

The CDR3 loop is CASSYRGGTYNEQFF. The DNA of the CDR3 is TGTGCCAGCAGCTACAGGGGGGGCACCTACAATGAGCAGTTCTTC. The rearrangement joins TRBV7-2 to TRBJ2-1, with a possible D match to TRBD1 (8 bases). CDR1 is SGHTA, CDR2 FQGNSA, per germline. The CDR3 contains 15 residues. Trimming removed 4 bases at V and 2 bases at J, with 12 bases between.

This clone is a singleton in its sample. The rearrangement joins TRBV2 to TRBJ2-5; weak D call: TRBD2 (6 bases). Per the germline V gene, CDR1 is SNHLY and CDR2 is FYNNEI. Trimming shortened V by 4 bases and J by 3 bases, and 12 bases separated the two germline ends. This CDR3 region has 14 residues. The CDR3 sequence: CASSAGEFEETQYF. The CDR3, as DNA: TGTGCCAGCAGTGCGGGGGAGTTCGAAGAGACCCAGTACTTC.

This chain links TRBV2 with TRBJ1-4, with D tentatively TRBD1 (5 bases). V was pared by 2 bases and J by 8 bases, with 12 bases between. The CDR3 covers 14 residues. From germline, CDR1 is SNHLY and CDR2 FYNNEI. The CDR3 region has the DNA TGTGCCAGCAGTGAAAGGGTGCGGGGGGAAAAACTGTTTTTT. This codes for CASSERVRGEKLFF.

The rearrangement links TRBV6-1 to TRBJ2-5; D remains unclear. The CDR3 length is 14 residues. The V and J ends lost 3 bases and 0 bases respectively, with 8 bases between them. Germline assignment: CDR1 MNHNS and CDR2 SASEGT. CDR3 in amino acids: CASSEGLYQETQYF. CDR3 DNA: TGTGCCAGCAGTGAGGGCCTGTACCAAGAGACCCAGTACTTC.

The CDR3 region has the DNA TGTGCCAGCTCATCATTGGACGGGAGTCTCCACGAGCAGTACTTC. Amino acid sequence: CASSSLDGSLHEQYF. This chain links TRBV18 with TRBJ2-7, with D possibly being TRBD2 (6 bases). The V end was cut by 5 bases, the J end by 5 bases, with 19 bases between. The CDR3 consists of 15 residues. Germline CDR1 and CDR2: KGHSH and LQKENI.

The chain carries TRBV29-1 and TRBJ1-1, with unresolved D. Per germline, CDR1 SQVTM and CDR2 ANQGSEA. The CDR3 sequence is 10 residues long. Trimming removed 4 bases at V and 10 bases at J, with 10 bases between. The CDR3 reads CSVGDSGAFF. The CDR3 bases are TGCAGCGTTGGAGACTCCGGAGCTTTCTTT.

The genes are TRBV2 and TRBJ1-5, with D possibly matching TRBD1 (5 bases). From germline, CDR1 is SNHLY and CDR2 FYNNEI. The V gene lost 8 bases and the J gene lost 3 bases, with 14 bases spanning the gap. There are 14 residues in the CDR3. The CDR3 spells CASGASQVNQPQHF. CDR3 DNA: TGTGCCAGCGGTGCGTCACAGGTCAATCAGCCCCAGCATTTT.

The genes are TRBV5-1 and TRBJ2-5; D call uncertain. Germline V gene sequence: CDR1 SGHRS, CDR2 YFSETQ. The V end was cut by 4 bases, the J end by 2 bases, with 9 bases between. The CDR3 is made up of 13 amino acids. The CDR3 loop is CASSPTAQETQYF. CDR3 bases: TGCGCCAGCAGCCCCACAGCACAAGAGACCCAGTACTTC.

This clone was counted a single time. This rearrangement joins TRBV5-1 to TRBJ2-1, with TRBD2 matching 10 bases. CDR3 length: 17 amino acids. Germline V gene lookup returns CDR1 SGHRS and CDR2 YFSETQ. Trimming at V came to 1 base and at J to 5 bases, leaving 9 bases not matched to a gene. In nucleotides, the CDR3 is TGCGCCAGCAGCTTGATGGCTAGCGGGAGTTGGAACAATGAGCAGTTCTTC. Protein: CASSLMASGSWNNEQFF.

The J gene is TRBJ1-1, the V gene TRBV15; 12 bases are a match to TRBD1. The CDR3 has 17 residues. The trim removed 0 bases at V and 1 base at J, leaving 3 bases unmatched. CDR1 is LNHNV, CDR2 YYDKDF, per germline (reference sequence). The CDR3 spells CATSRDLGQGANTEAFF. CDR3 in DNA: TGTGCCACCAGCAGAGATCTGGGACAGGGGGCGAACACTGAAGCTTTCTTT.

This clone was counted a single time. This chain connects TRBV6-5 to TRBJ2-2; 7 bases agree with TRBD1. This CDR3 spans 16 amino acids. V shed 1 base and J 7 bases; nucleotides not matched to a gene: 9. Germline V CDR1 and CDR2: MNHEY, SVGAGI. The CDR3 sequence: CASSYFRGGAGGELFF. For the CDR3, the DNA is TGTGCCAGCAGTTACTTCCGAGGGGGCGCCGGCGGGGAGCTGTTTTTT.

This chain joins TRBV19 and TRBJ1-5, with D unclear. This CDR3 has 15 amino acids. Trimming shortened V by 1 base and J by 0 bases, and 7 bases separated the two germline ends. CDR1 is LNHDA and CDR2 is SQIVND in the germline V gene (reference sequence). In DNA form, the CDR3 reads TGTGCCAGTAGTATAGGAACAGCTAGCAATCAGCCCCAGCATTTT. Encoded protein: CASSIGTASNQPQHF.

The rearrangement joins TRBV3-1 (or the pseudogene TRBV3-2) to TRBJ1-1; no firm D call. The germline V gene encodes CDR1 LGHDT and CDR2 YNNKEL (reference sequence). Trimming took 5 bases from V and 5 from J, leaving 15 bases between them. This CDR3 is 14 amino acids long. CDR3 DNA sequence: TGTGCCAGCAGCACCCGGACGGGGAAGACTGAAGCTTTCTTT. Translating it yields CASSTRTGKTEAFF.

This chain joins TRBV27 and TRBJ1-4; tentatively, D is TRBD1 (5 bases). The CDR3 is made up of 13 amino acids. Looked up from germline, CDR1 is MNHEY and CDR2 is SMNVEV (reference sequence). Trimming cost V 6 bases and J 4 bases, with 9 bases left between them. As DNA, the CDR3 is TGTGCCAGCAGGACAGTTCATAATGAAAAACTGTTTTTT. Protein product: CASRTVHNEKLFF.

The chain joins TRBV7-9 to TRBJ1-6, with 9 nucleotides matching TRBD1. The CDR3 has 17 amino acids. V was pared by 1 base and J by 4 bases, with 5 bases of the junction left unmatched. Germline V gene data show CDR1 as SEHNR and CDR2 as FQNEAQ (reference sequence). CDR3 coding DNA: TGTGCCAGCAGCTTAGGAGGGGACAGGGCGTATAATTCACCCCTCCACTTT. It encodes CASSLGGDRAYNSPLHF.

The rearrangement uses TRBV6-5 and TRBJ1-5; D possibly corresponds to TRBD1 (5 bases). This CDR3 region has 14 residues. Germline V gene sequence: CDR1 MNHEY, CDR2 SVGAGI. Trimming pared 5 bases from V and 8 bases from J, leaving 16 bases between. CDR3 amino acids: CASSMGLPGEPQHF. The CDR3 region has the DNA TGTGCCAGCAGTATGGGACTTCCCGGGGAGCCCCAGCATTTT.

The rearrangement links TRBV27 to TRBJ1-1, with D hard to call. Per the germline V gene, CDR1 is MNHEY and CDR2 is SMNVEV (reference sequence). V lost 7 bases and J lost 1, with 13 bases in between. This CDR3 is built from 14 residues. The CDR3 loop reads CASTAGGRNTEAFF. The CDR3 DNA reads TGTGCCAGCACCGCCGGCGGGAGGAACACTGAAGCTTTCTTT.

The CDR3 region is CATSVGGSNTEAFF. CDR3 DNA sequence: TGTGCCACCAGTGTGGGAGGGAGCAACACTGAAGCTTTCTTT. This chain links TRBV24-1 with TRBJ1-1, with D hard to call. Deletions cut 5 bases from V and 2 bases from J, with 11 bases between. CDR1 KGHDR and CDR2 SFDVKD come from the germline V gene. This CDR3 region has 14 residues.

About this clone itself: Other DNA sequences in this specimen translate into the identical CDR3. The V and J genes are TRBV5-6 and TRBJ2-5; 9 bases line up with TRBD1. This CDR3 spans 14 amino acids. Losses at the gene ends were 5 bases for V and 4 bases for J; bases not matched to a gene: 6. Germline assignment: CDR1 SGHDT and CDR2 YYEEEE. The CDR3, as DNA: TGTGCCAGCAGTTATACAGGGGGCGGAGAGACCCAGTACTTC. Residues: CASSYTGGGETQYF. The variable domain in full, completed from reference TRBV5-6 and TRBJ2-5, reads DAGVTQSPTHLIKTRGQQVTLRCSPKSGHDTVSWYQQALGQGPQFIFQYYEEEERQRGNFPDRFSGHQFPNYSSELNVNALLLGDSALYLCASSYTGGGETQYFGPGTRLLVL.